The rows below give T cell receptor beta chains drawn from one sample of a study of beta chain features in type 1 diabetes. Assay: immunoSEQ multiplex PCR; the TCRdb copy retains only in-frame clones and omits some. Among about 470,000 clones, 25% to 35% were seen once, and the ten largest hold about 0.065%. Specimen: naive CD4+ T cells from blood. These receptors all come from a man younger than 30 in good health. Each CDR3 is given with its conserved first and last residue. D genes are given only for firm matches. Clone size, where shown, is once, few, many, or a class for clones that have expanded.

>TRBV6-1|TRBD2|TRBJ2-5|few
CASTIAGGSQETQYF
TGTGCCAGCACAATAGCGGGAGGCTCGCAAGAGACCCAGTACTTC
>TRBV6-5|NA|TRBJ1-2|NA
CASSYAGGLYGYTF
TGTGCCAGCAGTTACGCCGGCGGACTGTATGGCTACACCTTC
>TRBV25-1|TRBD1|TRBJ2-7|few
CASSVGTGRSYEQYF
TGTGCCAGCAGTGTCGGGACAGGGAGGTCGTACGAGCAGTACTTC
>TRBV11-2|NA|TRBJ2-7|NA
CASSLTGYEQYF
TGTGCCAGCAGCCTGACAGGTTACGAGCAGTACTTC
>TRBV29-1|NA|TRBJ2-2|few
CSVYRGSNTGELFF
TGCAGCGTTTACCGGGGGTCGAACACCGGGGAGCTGTTTTTT
>TRBV4-1|NA|TRBJ1-1|NA
CASNEGTEAFF
TGCGCCAGCAATGAAGGGACTGAAGCTTTCTTT
>TRBV10-3|NA|TRBJ2-3|few
CAISGSSSTGTDTQYF
TGTGCCATCAGTGGGTCATCCAGCACGGGCACAGATACGCAGTATTTT
>TRBV30|NA|TRBJ2-1|NA
CAWRGSPYNEQFF
TGTGCCTGGAGGGGGAGTCCCTACAATGAGCAGTTCTTC
>TRBV18|TRBD2|TRBJ2-1|few
CASSPSLAGLYNEQFF
TGTGCCAGCTCACCATCACTAGCGGGACTCTACAATGAGCAGTTCTTC
>TRBV28|NA|TRBJ2-1|NA
CASSFPQRSYNEQFF
TGTGCCAGCAGTTTCCCTCAGCGGTCTTACAATGAGCAGTTCTTC
>TRBV7-9|TRBD1|TRBJ2-5|NA
CASSLQQGEETQYF
TGTGCCAGCAGCCTTCAACAGGGGGAAGAGACCCAGTACTTC
>TRBV28|NA|TRBJ2-7|few
CASTQSFSYEQYF
TGTGCCAGCACTCAGTCCTTCTCCTACGAGCAGTACTTC
>TRBV7-9|TRBD1|TRBJ2-1|once
CASSLVLGGLNEQFF
TGTGCCAGCAGCTTAGTCTTAGGGGGCCTCAATGAGCAGTTCTTC
>TRBV27|NA|TRBJ2-7|NA
CASGRRPYEQYF
TGTGCCAGCGGGCGCCGTCCCTACGAGCAGTACTTC
>TRBV28|NA|TRBJ2-7|NA
CASSDTSMGEQYF
TGTGCCAGCAGTGACACTAGTATGGGGGAGCAGTACTTC
>TRBV9|NA|TRBJ2-1|NA
CASSVDGPANEQFF
TGTGCCAGCAGCGTAGATGGGCCAGCCAATGAGCAGTTCTTC
>TRBV30|TRBD2|TRBJ2-2|NA
CAWSPGGWNTGELFF
TGTGCCTGGAGTCCGGGGGGTTGGAACACCGGGGAGCTGTTTTTT
>TRBV29-1|TRBD1|TRBJ2-5|NA
CSDGQGAWETQYF
TGCAGCGACGGACAGGGGGCATGGGAGACCCAGTACTTC
>TRBV5-4|NA|TRBJ2-3|NA
CASSLSGYTDTQYF
TGTGCCAGCAGCTTGTCGGGTTACACAGATACGCAGTATTTT
>TRBV7-6|NA|TRBJ1-1|NA
CASSPGVLNTEAFF
TGTGCCAGCAGTCCGGGGGTACTGAACACTGAAGCTTTCTTT
>TRBV29-1|NA|TRBJ2-3|NA
CSVGLTDTQYF
TGCAGCGTTGGTCTGACAGATACGCAGTATTTT
>TRBV4-3|NA|TRBJ2-4|NA
CASSQELLSNIQYF
TGCGCCAGCAGCCAAGAACTATTATCAAACATTCAGTACTTC
>TRBV29-1|TRBD2|TRBJ2-3|NA
CSVLSLGLAGYTDTQYF
TGCAGCGTTCTCTCGCTGGGACTAGCGGGATACACAGATACGCAGTATTTT
>TRBV6-5|NA|TRBJ2-1|NA
CASSYWDFALDNEQFF
TGTGCCAGCAGTTACTGGGACTTCGCCCTCGACAATGAGCAGTTCTTC
>TRBV5-4|TRBD1|TRBJ2-5|NA
CASSQRQGETQYF
TGTGCCAGCAGCCAACGACAGGGAGAGACCCAGTACTTC
>TRBV5-1|TRBD2|TRBJ2-3|NA
CASSSGRNPDTQYF
TGCGCCAGCAGTAGCGGGAGAAATCCAGATACGCAGTATTTT
>TRBV2|TRBD2|TRBJ2-1|NA
CASDFLWAGGVF
TGTGCCAGCGATTTTCTATGGGCGGGAGGGGTCTTC
>TRBV14|NA|TRBJ2-5|NA
CASSPFSGARNNRETQYF
TGTGCCAGCAGCCCGTTTTCGGGAGCTAGAAACAATCGAGAGACCCAGTACTTC
>TRBV11-2|TRBD2|TRBJ2-1|few
CASSSLAGYNEQFF
TGTGCCAGCAGCTCACTAGCGGGTTACAATGAGCAGTTCTTC
>TRBV4-3|NA|TRBJ2-1|NA
CASSQGSYNEQFF
TGCGCCAGCAGCCAAGGCAGCTACAATGAGCAGTTCTTC
>TRBV15|NA|TRBJ1-1|once
CATSSTGRLNTEAFF
TGTGCCACCAGCAGTACAGGGAGACTGAACACTGAAGCTTTCTTT
>TRBV30|TRBD2|TRBJ2-1|NA
CAWSRGLAGGSYNEQFF
TGTGCCTGGAGTCGGGGACTAGCGGGAGGCTCCTACAATGAGCAGTTCTTC
>TRBV29-1|NA|TRBJ2-1|NA
CSVARDLHTNEQFF
TGCAGCGTTGCCCGGGACTTACACACCAATGAGCAGTTCTTC
>TRBV25-1|NA|TRBJ2-3|few
CASGSLRDWTDTQYF
TGTGCCAGCGGATCGCTCAGGGATTGGACAGATACGCAGTATTTT
>TRBV28|NA|TRBJ2-1|few
CAIGGGPVEFF
TGTGCCATCGGGGGTGGGCCTGTGGAGTTCTTC
>TRBV7-2|TRBD1|TRBJ2-7|NA
CASSPDRGSYEQYF
TGTGCCAGCAGCCCGGACAGGGGATCCTACGAGCAGTACTTC
>TRBV7-8|NA|TRBJ2-7|NA
CATTGHPADSYEQYF
TGTGCCACCACCGGGCACCCCGCAGACTCGTACGAGCAGTACTTC
>TRBV2|NA|TRBJ2-5|NA
CASRQGFETQYF
TGTGCCAGCAGGCAGGGTTTTGAGACCCAGTACTTC
>TRBV29-1|NA|TRBJ2-5|few
CSVDGDGETQYF
TGCAGCGTTGACGGGGACGGGGAGACCCAGTACTTC
>TRBV5-1|TRBD2|TRBJ2-5|few
CASSIGTTQETQYF
TGCGCCAGCAGCATTGGGACTACCCAAGAGACCCAGTACTTC
>TRBV5-4|TRBD2|TRBJ2-1|few
CASSPLAGGIYNEQFF
TGTGCCAGCAGCCCTCTAGCGGGAGGGATTTACAATGAGCAGTTCTTC
>TRBV10-3|NA|TRBJ1-1|NA
CAISESWDTEAFF
TGTGCCATCAGTGAGTCGTGGGACACTGAAGCTTTCTTT
>TRBV2|TRBD1|TRBJ1-5|NA
CASSADRVYQPQHF
TGTGCCAGCAGCGCCGACAGGGTGTATCAGCCCCAGCATTTT
>TRBV28|TRBD2|TRBJ2-1|NA
CASSPGGGGPLGNEQFF
TGTGCCAGCAGCCCCGGGGGGGGAGGGCCCCTCGGGAATGAGCAGTTCTTC